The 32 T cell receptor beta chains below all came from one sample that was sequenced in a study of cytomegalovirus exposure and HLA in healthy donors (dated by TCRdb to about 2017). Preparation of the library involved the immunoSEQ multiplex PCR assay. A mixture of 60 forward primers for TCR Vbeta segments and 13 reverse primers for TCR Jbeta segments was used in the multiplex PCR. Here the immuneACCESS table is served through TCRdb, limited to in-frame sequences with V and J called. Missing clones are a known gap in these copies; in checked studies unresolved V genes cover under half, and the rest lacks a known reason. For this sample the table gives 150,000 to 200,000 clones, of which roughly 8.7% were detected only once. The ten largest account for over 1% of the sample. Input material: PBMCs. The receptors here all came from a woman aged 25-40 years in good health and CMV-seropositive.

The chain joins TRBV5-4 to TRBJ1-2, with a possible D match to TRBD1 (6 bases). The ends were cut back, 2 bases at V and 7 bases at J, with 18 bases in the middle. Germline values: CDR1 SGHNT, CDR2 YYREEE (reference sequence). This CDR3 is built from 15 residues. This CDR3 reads CASSLRQVPSGGYTF. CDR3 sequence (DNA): TGTGCCAGCAGCTTAAGACAGGTCCCGTCGGGTGGCTACACCTTC.

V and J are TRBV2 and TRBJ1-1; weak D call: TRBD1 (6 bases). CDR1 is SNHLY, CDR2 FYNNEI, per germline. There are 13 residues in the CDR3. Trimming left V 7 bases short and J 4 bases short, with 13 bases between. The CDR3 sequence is CASIETGFTEAFF. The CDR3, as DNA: TGTGCCAGCATTGAGACAGGATTCACTGAAGCTTTCTTT.

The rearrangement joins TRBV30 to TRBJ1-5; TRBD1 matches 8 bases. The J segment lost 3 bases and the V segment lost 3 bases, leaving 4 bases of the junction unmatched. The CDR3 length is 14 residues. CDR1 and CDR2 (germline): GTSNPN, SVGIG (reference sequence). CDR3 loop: CAWSRTGPNQPQHF. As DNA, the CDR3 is TGTGCCTGGAGCCGGACAGGGCCCAATCAGCCCCAGCATTTT.

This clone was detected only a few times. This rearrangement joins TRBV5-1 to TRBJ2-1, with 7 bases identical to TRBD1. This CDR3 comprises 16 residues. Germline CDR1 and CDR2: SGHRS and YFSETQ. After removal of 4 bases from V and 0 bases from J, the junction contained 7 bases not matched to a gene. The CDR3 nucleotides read TGCGCCAGCAGCACAACAGGGGCCCGCTCCTACAATGAGCAGTTCTTC. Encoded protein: CASSTTGARSYNEQFF.

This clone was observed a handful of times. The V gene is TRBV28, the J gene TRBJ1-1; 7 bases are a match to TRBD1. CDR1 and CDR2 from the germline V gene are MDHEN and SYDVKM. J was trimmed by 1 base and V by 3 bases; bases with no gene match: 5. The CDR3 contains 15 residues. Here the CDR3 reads CASSFPDRANTEAFF. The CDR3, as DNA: TGTGCCAGCAGTTTCCCCGACAGGGCGAACACTGAAGCTTTCTTT.

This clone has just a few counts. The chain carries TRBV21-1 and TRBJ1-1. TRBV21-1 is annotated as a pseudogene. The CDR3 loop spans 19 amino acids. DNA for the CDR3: TGTGCCAGCAGCAAAGCGCTGGGGACTGGGAGGGATATGAACACTGAAGCTTTCTTT. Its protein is CASSKALGTGRDMNTEAFF.

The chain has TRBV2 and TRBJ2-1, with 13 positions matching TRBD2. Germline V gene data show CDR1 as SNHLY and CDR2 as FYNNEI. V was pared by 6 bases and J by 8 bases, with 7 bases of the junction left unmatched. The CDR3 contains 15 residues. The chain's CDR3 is CASSVLAGGGDEQFF. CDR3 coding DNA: TGTGCCAGCAGCGTACTAGCGGGAGGGGGGGATGAGCAGTTCTTC.

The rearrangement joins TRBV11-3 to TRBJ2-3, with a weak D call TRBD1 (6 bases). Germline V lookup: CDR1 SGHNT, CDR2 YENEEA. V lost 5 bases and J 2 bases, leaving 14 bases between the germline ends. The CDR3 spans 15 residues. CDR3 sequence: CASSQKGTSTDTQYF. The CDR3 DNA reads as TGTGCCAGCAGCCAAAAAGGGACATCCACAGATACGCAGTATTTT.

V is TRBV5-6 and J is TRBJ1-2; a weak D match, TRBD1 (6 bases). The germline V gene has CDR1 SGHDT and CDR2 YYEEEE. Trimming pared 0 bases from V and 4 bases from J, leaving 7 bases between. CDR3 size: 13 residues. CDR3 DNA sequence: TGTGCCAGCAGCTTGGGGGACATCTATGGCTACACCTTC. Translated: CASSLGDIYGYTF.

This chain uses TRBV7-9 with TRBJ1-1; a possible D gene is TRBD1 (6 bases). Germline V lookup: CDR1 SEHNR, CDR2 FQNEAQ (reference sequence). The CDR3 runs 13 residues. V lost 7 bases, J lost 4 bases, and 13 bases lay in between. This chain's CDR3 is CASNRGGGTEAFF. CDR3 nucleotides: TGTGCCAGCAACCGGGGAGGGGGCACTGAAGCTTTCTTT.

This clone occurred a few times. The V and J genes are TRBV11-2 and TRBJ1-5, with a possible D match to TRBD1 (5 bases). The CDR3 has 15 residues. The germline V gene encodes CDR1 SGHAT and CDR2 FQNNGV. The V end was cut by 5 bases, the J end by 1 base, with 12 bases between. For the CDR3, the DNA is TGTGCCAGCAGCCCCACCGGGGGGAGCAATCAGCCCCAGCATTTT. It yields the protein CASSPTGGSNQPQHF.

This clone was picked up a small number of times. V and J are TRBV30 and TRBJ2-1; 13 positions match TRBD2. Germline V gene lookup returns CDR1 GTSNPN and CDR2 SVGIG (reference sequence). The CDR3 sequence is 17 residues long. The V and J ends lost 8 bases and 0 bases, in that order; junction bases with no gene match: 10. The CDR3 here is CAGRGLAGPSSYNEQFF. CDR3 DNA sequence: TGTGCCGGAAGGGGACTAGCGGGGCCCAGCTCCTACAATGAGCAGTTCTTC.

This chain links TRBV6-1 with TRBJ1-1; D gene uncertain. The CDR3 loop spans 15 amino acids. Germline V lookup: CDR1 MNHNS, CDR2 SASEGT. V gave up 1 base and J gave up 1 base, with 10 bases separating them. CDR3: CASSEDRAPNTEAFF. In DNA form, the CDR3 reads TGTGCCAGCAGTGAAGACAGAGCCCCGAACACTGAAGCTTTCTTT.

The CDR3 region has the DNA TGTGCCAGCAGCCCAGTCCATAATGAGCAGTTCTTC. Translating gives CASSPVHNEQFF. The genes are TRBV11-2 and TRBJ2-1, with D unclear. The germline V gene encodes CDR1 SGHAT and CDR2 FQNNGV. The CDR3 has 12 residues. V lost 5 bases to trimming and J lost 7 bases, with 9 bases between them.

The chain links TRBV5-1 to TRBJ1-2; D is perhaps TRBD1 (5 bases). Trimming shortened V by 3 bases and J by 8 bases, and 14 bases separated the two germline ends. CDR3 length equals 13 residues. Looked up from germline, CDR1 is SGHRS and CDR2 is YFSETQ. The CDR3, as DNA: TGCGCCAGCAGCTCCTCAGGGTATGACGGCTACACCTTC. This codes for CASSSSGYDGYTF.

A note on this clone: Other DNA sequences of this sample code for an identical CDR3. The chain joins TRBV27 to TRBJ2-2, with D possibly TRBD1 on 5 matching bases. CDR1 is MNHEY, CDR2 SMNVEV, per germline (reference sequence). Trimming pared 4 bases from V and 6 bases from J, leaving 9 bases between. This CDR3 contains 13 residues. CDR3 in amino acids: CASSSQGPGELFF. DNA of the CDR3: TGTGCCAGCAGTTCTCAGGGTCCCGGGGAGCTGTTTTTT.

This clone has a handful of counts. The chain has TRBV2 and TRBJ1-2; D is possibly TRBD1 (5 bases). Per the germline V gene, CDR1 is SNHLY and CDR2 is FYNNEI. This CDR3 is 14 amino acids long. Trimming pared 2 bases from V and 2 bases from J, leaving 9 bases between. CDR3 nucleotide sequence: TGTGCCAGCAGTGAATCGACAGCCAACTATGGCTACACCTTC. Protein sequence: CASSESTANYGYTF.

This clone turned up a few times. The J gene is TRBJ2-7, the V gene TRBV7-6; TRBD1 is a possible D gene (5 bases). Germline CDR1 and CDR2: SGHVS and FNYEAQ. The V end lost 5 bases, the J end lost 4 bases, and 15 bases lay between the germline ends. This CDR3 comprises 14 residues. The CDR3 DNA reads TGTGCCAGCAGCCCGGACACTGGACCATACGAGCAGTACTTC. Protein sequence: CASSPDTGPYEQYF.

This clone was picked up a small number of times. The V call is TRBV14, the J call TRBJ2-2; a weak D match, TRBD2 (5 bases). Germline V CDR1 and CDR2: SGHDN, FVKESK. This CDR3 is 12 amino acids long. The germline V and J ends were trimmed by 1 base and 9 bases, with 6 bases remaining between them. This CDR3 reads CASSQVAWELFF. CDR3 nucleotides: TGTGCCAGCAGCCAAGTAGCGTGGGAGCTGTTTTTT. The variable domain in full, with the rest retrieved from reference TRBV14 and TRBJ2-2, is EAGVTQFPSHSVIEKGQTVTLRCDPISGHDNLYWYRRVMGKEIKFLLHFVKESKQDESGMPNNRFLAERTGGTYSTLKVQPAELEDSGVYFCASSQVAWELFFGEGSRLTVL.

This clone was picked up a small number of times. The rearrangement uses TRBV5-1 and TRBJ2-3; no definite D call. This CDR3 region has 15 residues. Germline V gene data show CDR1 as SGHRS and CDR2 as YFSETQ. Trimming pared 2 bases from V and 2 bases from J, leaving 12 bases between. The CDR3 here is CASSLALVPTDTQYF. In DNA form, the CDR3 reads TGCGCCAGCAGCTTAGCCTTGGTACCCACAGATACGCAGTATTTT.

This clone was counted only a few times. The CDR3 DNA sequence: TGTGCCACCAGCGGCGAAAAGACCTTGGTTCGGAGCTACAATGAGCAGTTCTTC. Encoded protein: CATSGEKTLVRSYNEQFF. The V and J genes are TRBV15 and TRBJ2-1, with no clear D. V was shortened by 5 bases and J by 3 bases, with 23 bases between the two germline ends. CDR1 and CDR2 (germline): LNHNV, YYDKDF (reference sequence). The CDR3 is made up of 18 amino acids.

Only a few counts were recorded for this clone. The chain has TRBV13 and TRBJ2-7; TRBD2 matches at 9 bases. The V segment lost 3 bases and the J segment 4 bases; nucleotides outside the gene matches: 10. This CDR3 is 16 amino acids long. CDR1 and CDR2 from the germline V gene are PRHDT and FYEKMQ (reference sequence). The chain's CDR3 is CASSLVASGIEYEQYF. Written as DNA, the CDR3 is TGTGCCAGCAGCTTGGTCGCTAGCGGGATAGAGTACGAGCAGTACTTC. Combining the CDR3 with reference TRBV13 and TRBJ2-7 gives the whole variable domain AAGVIQSPRHLIKEKRETATLKCYPIPRHDTVYWYQQGPGQDPQFLISFYEKMQSDKGSIPDRFSAQQFSDYHSELNMSSLELGDSALYFCASSLVASGIEYEQYFGPGTRLTVT.

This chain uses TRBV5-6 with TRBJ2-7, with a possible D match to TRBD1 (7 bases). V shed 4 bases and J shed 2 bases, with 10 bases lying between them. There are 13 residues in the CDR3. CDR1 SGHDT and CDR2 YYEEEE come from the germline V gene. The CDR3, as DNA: TGTGCCAGCAGCCCCAGGGGGGCCTACGAGCAGTACTTC. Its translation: CASSPRGAYEQYF.

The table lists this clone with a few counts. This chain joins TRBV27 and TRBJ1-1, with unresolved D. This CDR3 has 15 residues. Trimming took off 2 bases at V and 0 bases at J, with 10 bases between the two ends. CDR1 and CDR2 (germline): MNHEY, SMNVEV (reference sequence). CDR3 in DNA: TGTGCCAGCAGTTTAACTCCAAACCTGAACACTGAAGCTTTCTTT. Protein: CASSLTPNLNTEAFF.

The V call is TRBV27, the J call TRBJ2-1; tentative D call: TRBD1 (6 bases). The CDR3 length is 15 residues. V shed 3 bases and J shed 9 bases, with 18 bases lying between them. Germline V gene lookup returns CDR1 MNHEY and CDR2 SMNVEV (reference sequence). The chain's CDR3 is CASSFRRTYRAEQFF. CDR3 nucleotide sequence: TGTGCCAGCAGTTTCCGCCGCACCTACAGGGCTGAGCAGTTCTTC.

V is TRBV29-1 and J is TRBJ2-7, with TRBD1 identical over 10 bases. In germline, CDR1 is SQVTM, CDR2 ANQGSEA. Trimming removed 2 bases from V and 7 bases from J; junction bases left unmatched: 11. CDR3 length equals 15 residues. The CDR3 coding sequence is TGCAGCGTTGAAACCTCCGGGACAGGGGTAGGGGAGCAGTACTTC. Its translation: CSVETSGTGVGEQYF.

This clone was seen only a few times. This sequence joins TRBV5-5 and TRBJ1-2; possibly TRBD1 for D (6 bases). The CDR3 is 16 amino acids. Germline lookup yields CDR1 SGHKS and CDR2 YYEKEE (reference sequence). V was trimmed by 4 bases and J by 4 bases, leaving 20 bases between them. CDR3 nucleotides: TGTGCCAGCAGCCGTCAGTCTCGTCTAGGGGGCTATGGCTACACCTTC. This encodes CASSRQSRLGGYGYTF.

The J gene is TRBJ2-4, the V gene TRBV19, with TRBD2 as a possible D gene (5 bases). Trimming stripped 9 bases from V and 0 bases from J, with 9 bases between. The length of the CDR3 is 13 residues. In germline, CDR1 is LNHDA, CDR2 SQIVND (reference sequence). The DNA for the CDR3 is TGTGCCAGCATTAGCGAAGCCAAAAACATTCAGTACTTC. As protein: CASISEAKNIQYF.

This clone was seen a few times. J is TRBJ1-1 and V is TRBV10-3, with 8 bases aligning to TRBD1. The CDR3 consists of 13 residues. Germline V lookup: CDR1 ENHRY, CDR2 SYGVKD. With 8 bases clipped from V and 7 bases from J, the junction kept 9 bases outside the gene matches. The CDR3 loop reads CAIGQGAGGEAFF. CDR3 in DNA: TGTGCCATCGGTCAGGGGGCAGGGGGTGAAGCTTTCTTT.

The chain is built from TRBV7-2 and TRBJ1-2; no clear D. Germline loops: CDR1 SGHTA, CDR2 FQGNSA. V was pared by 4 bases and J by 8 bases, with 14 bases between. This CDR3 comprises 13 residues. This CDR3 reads CASSSRVGSGYTF. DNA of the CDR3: TGTGCCAGCAGCTCTCGGGTCGGATCCGGCTACACCTTC.

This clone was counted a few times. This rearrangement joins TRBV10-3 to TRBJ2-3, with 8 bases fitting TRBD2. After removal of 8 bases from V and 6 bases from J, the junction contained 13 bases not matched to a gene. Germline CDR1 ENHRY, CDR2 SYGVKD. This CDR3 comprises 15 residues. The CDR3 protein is CAIRAPAGVGDTQYF. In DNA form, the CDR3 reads TGTGCCATCCGGGCCCCAGCGGGAGTCGGGGATACGCAGTATTTT.

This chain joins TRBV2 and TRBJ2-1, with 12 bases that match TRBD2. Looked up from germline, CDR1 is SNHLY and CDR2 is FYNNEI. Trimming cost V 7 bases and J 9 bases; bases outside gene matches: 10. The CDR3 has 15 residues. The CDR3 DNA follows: TGTGCCAGCAAGGGGACTAGCGGGCCCTCCGTTGAGCAGTTCTTC. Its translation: CASKGTSGPSVEQFF.